One and the same sample provided the 23 T cell receptor beta chains below, sequenced in a study of cytomegalovirus exposure and HLA in healthy donors. 60 Vbeta and 13 Jbeta primers were used in PCR. Generated by immunoSEQ multiplex PCR, the TCRdb table keeps only in-frame clones and is missing some. Here the sample table reports 150,000 or so clones. Sequenced sample: PBMCs. The receptors stem from a woman in her 50s in good health and CMV-seronegative.

The V gene is TRBV9, the J gene TRBJ2-3; 8 bases match TRBD2. This CDR3 is 16 amino acids long. The germline gives CDR1 SGDLS, CDR2 YYNGEE. J lost 6 bases, V lost 4 bases, and 13 bases had no gene match. The CDR3 DNA reads TGTGCCAGCAGCCCCCCCGGGCTAGCGGGCCAGGATACGCAGTATTTT. This gives the protein CASSPPGLAGQDTQYF.

The genes are TRBV5-1 and TRBJ1-2, with unresolved D. The CDR3 is made up of 13 amino acids. Germline V gives CDR1 SGHRS, CDR2 YFSETQ. The V gene lost 0 bases and the J gene lost 6 bases, with 9 bases spanning the gap. The CDR3 DNA sequence: TGCGCCAGCAGCTTGGGGTGGGCAGATGGCTACACCTTC. Translating it yields CASSLGWADGYTF. The full variable domain, in which reference TRBV5-1 and TRBJ1-2 provide the parts outside the CDR3, is KAGVTQTPRYLIKTRGQQVTLSCSPISGHRSVSWYQQTPGQGLQFLFEYFSETQRNKGNFPGRFSGRQFSNSRSEMNVSTLELGDSALYLCASSLGWADGYTFGSGTRLTVV.

The chain has TRBV28 and TRBJ1-5; 7 bases agree with TRBD1. The CDR3 length is 18 residues. Germline CDR1 is MDHEN and CDR2 is SYDVKM. V was pared by 7 bases and J by 0 bases, with 15 bases of the junction left unmatched. CDR3 amino acids: CASTGFGTVPYSNQPQHF. The CDR3 nucleotides read TGTGCCAGCACTGGATTTGGGACAGTTCCTTATAGCAATCAGCCCCAGCATTTT.

The chain uses TRBV29-1 and TRBJ2-7, with D tentatively TRBD2 (6 bases). Germline CDR1 reads SQVTM; CDR2 reads ANQGSEA. The CDR3 spans 14 residues. V dropped 6 bases and J dropped 0 bases, with 15 bases sitting between them. The chain's CDR3 is CSVQERVSSYEQYF. In DNA form, the CDR3 reads TGCAGCGTCCAAGAGCGGGTAAGCTCCTACGAGCAGTACTTC.

The rearrangement links TRBV27 to TRBJ2-1; 10 bases align to TRBD1. Germline V gene lookup returns CDR1 MNHEY and CDR2 SMNVEV (reference sequence). V shed 9 bases, J shed 9 bases, and the junction held 5 bases outside the gene matches. The CDR3 has 12 residues. The CDR3 nucleotides read TGTGCCAGTCGACAGGGGGCCGTTGAGCAGTTCTTC. This translates into CASRQGAVEQFF.

The CDR3 loop reads CASSHSQGATYEQYF. In DNA form, the CDR3 reads TGCGCCAGCAGCCATTCACAGGGGGCCACCTACGAGCAGTACTTC. The V gene is TRBV4-1, the J gene TRBJ2-7, with 9 bases lining up with TRBD1. The V gene's germline CDR1 is MGHRA and CDR2 YSYEKL. The CDR3 is 15 residues long. Trimming took 3 bases from V and 2 from J; bases not matched to a gene: 5.

The DNA of the CDR3 is TGCGCCAGCAGTGAGTCATTAGCGGGTAGCATGGATACGCAGTATTTT. Translated: CASSESLAGSMDTQYF. J is TRBJ2-3 and V is TRBV10-2, with 7 bases matching TRBD2. The V and J ends lost 0 bases and 6 bases, in that order; junction bases with no gene match: 9. The CDR3 is 16 amino acids. From germline, CDR1 is WSHSY and CDR2 SAAADI.

V and J are TRBV2 and TRBJ1-3; D call uncertain. Germline values: CDR1 SNHLY, CDR2 FYNNEI. V was pared by 6 bases and J by 0 bases, with 6 bases between. The CDR3 sequence is 13 residues long. DNA for the CDR3: TGTGCCAGCAGCGCTAACTCTGGAAACACCATATATTTT. Protein sequence: CASSANSGNTIYF.

This chain connects TRBV6-1 to TRBJ1-5; D is undetermined. The V and J ends lost 5 bases and 4 bases respectively, with 12 bases between them. Germline CDR1 reads MNHNS; CDR2 reads SASEGT. This CDR3 spans 14 amino acids. Here the CDR3 reads CASSLRGANQPQHF. CDR3 nucleotides: TGTGCCAGCAGTCTCAGAGGCGCAAATCAGCCCCAGCATTTT.

This chain links TRBV5-6 with TRBJ1-5; D is possibly TRBD1 (5 bases). Per the germline V gene, CDR1 is SGHDT and CDR2 is YYEEEE. The CDR3 length is 16 residues. V was cut by 3 bases and J by 0 bases, with 13 bases left in between. CDR3 region: CASSSWGGVSNQPQHF. CDR3 nucleotides: TGTGCCAGCAGCTCATGGGGAGGGGTTAGCAATCAGCCCCAGCATTTT.

This chain uses TRBV5-1 with TRBJ1-3, with 9 nucleotides matching TRBD1. This CDR3 is 16 amino acids long. With 4 bases clipped from V and 4 bases from J, the junction kept 9 bases outside the gene matches. Germline V gene lookup returns CDR1 SGHRS and CDR2 YFSETQ. CDR3: CASSRGGQGSGNTIYF. In DNA form, the CDR3 reads TGCGCCAGCAGCCGAGGGGGACAGGGATCAGGAAACACCATATATTTT.

Worth noting for this clone: Its ends do not fully match the called genes, so a read error is possible. The chain employs TRBV6-1 and TRBJ2-6; D is uncertain. Germline CDR1 reads MNHNS; CDR2 reads SASEGT. CDR3 length equals 14 residues. The CDR3 nucleotides read TGTGCCAGCAGGGAAGGTCCGGGGGCCAACGTCCTGACTTTC. Translating it yields CASREGPGANVLTF.

The rearrangement links TRBV4-3 to TRBJ2-7; tentative D call: TRBD1 (5 bases). The CDR3 sequence is 16 residues long. Germline V lookup: CDR1 LGHNA, CDR2 YSLEER. The germline V and J ends were trimmed by 0 bases and 3 bases, with 15 bases remaining between them. The CDR3 nucleotides are TGCGCCAGCAGCCAAGATAGGAGACAGTTTTACTACGAGCAGTACTTC. This translates into CASSQDRRQFYYEQYF.

The rearrangement links TRBV7-9 to TRBJ1-1; perhaps TRBD1 as D (5 bases). V was clipped by 3 bases and J by 5 bases, with 10 bases between them. The CDR3 loop spans 13 amino acids. Per germline, CDR1 SEHNR and CDR2 FQNEAQ (reference sequence). CDR3 sequence: CASSLQGGTEAFF. CDR3 DNA sequence: TGTGCCAGCAGCTTGCAGGGAGGGACTGAAGCTTTCTTT.

The CDR3 is CASSEPVSQFF. CDR3 DNA sequence: TGTGCCAGCAGTGAACCGGTTTCCCAGTTCTTC. This sequence joins TRBV6-1 and TRBJ2-1, with D unresolved. The CDR3 spans 11 residues. Germline loops: CDR1 MNHNS, CDR2 SASEGT. Trimming left V 2 bases short and J 13 bases short, with 9 bases between.

The CDR3: CASSQRITQGALNEKLFF. CDR3 DNA sequence: TGCGCCAGCAGCCAACGTATTACACAGGGGGCCCTTAATGAAAAACTGTTTTTT. The rearrangement uses TRBV4-1 and TRBJ1-4; 9 bases align to TRBD1. Germline CDR1 and CDR2: MGHRA and YSYEKL. This CDR3 comprises 18 residues. V dropped 2 bases and J dropped 4; count of bases not matched to a gene: 11.

The V gene is TRBV11-3, the J gene TRBJ1-5; 10 bases fit TRBD1. Per germline, CDR1 SGHNT and CDR2 YENEEA. With V trimmed by 4 bases and J by 6 bases, 6 bases remained unmatched. This CDR3 comprises 15 residues. The CDR3 sequence: CASSSRGTGAQPQHF. DNA for the CDR3: TGTGCCAGCAGCTCCAGAGGGACAGGGGCTCAGCCCCAGCATTTT.

V gene TRBV18 combines with J gene TRBJ2-5; D might be TRBD2 (6 bases). Trimming cost V 6 bases and J 5 bases, with 13 bases left between them. Germline V gene data show CDR1 as KGHSH and CDR2 as LQKENI. This CDR3 has 13 residues. Here the CDR3 reads CASSLGGSETQYF. The CDR3 region has the DNA TGTGCCAGCTCCCTGGGAGGATCGGAGACCCAGTACTTC.

V and J are TRBV6-6 and TRBJ2-7, with 10 nucleotides matching TRBD1. The CDR3 contains 14 residues. Germline V lookup: CDR1 MNHNY, CDR2 SVGAGI (reference sequence). V lost 6 bases to trimming and J lost 3 bases; unmatched junction nucleotides: 5. CDR3 sequence reads: CASRSRTGGYEQYF. The CDR3 region has the DNA TGTGCCAGCAGATCCAGGACAGGGGGCTACGAGCAGTACTTC.

The chain carries TRBV5-4 and TRBJ2-3; D possibly corresponds to TRBD1 (6 bases). V lost 5 bases and J lost 4, with 11 bases in between. The CDR3 runs to 13 residues. Germline V gene sequence: CDR1 SGHNT, CDR2 YYREEE (reference sequence). The CDR3 DNA sequence: TGTGCCAGCAGTTTGCCAGGGGCAGATACGCAGTATTTT. Translation gives CASSLPGADTQYF.

This sequence joins TRBV18 and TRBJ2-2; D unclear. This CDR3 is built from 15 residues. CDR1 is KGHSH and CDR2 is LQKENI in the germline V gene. Trimming took off 2 bases at V and 0 bases at J, with 7 bases between the two ends. DNA for the CDR3: TGTGCCAGCTCACCAGGCGGCCCGAACACCGGGGAGCTGTTTTTT. The encoded protein is CASSPGGPNTGELFF.

The rearrangement joins TRBV5-1 to TRBJ2-7; 11 nucleotides align to TRBD2. Germline CDR1 SGHRS, CDR2 YFSETQ. J gave up 0 bases and V 3 bases, and 2 bases lay outside the gene matches. CDR3 size: 15 residues. This chain's CDR3 is CASSYSGRDSYEQYF. The DNA for the CDR3 is TGCGCCAGCAGCTATAGCGGGAGGGACTCCTACGAGCAGTACTTC. The entire variable domain, with the rest obtained from reference TRBV5-1 and TRBJ2-7, is as follows: KAGVTQTPRYLIKTRGQQVTLSCSPISGHRSVSWYQQTPGQGLQFLFEYFSETQRNKGNFPGRFSGRQFSNSRSEMNVSTLELGDSALYLCASSYSGRDSYEQYFGPGTRLTVT.

The V and J genes are TRBV6-6 and TRBJ2-3; TRBD2 agrees at 10 bases. The CDR3 runs 16 residues. V lost 2 bases and J lost 4; bases outside the gene matches: 6. CDR1 is MNHNY, CDR2 SVGAGI, per germline (reference sequence). The CDR3 DNA sequence: TGTGCCAGCAGTTACGGACAGACTAGCGGGTCAGATACGCAGTATTTT. As protein: CASSYGQTSGSDTQYF.